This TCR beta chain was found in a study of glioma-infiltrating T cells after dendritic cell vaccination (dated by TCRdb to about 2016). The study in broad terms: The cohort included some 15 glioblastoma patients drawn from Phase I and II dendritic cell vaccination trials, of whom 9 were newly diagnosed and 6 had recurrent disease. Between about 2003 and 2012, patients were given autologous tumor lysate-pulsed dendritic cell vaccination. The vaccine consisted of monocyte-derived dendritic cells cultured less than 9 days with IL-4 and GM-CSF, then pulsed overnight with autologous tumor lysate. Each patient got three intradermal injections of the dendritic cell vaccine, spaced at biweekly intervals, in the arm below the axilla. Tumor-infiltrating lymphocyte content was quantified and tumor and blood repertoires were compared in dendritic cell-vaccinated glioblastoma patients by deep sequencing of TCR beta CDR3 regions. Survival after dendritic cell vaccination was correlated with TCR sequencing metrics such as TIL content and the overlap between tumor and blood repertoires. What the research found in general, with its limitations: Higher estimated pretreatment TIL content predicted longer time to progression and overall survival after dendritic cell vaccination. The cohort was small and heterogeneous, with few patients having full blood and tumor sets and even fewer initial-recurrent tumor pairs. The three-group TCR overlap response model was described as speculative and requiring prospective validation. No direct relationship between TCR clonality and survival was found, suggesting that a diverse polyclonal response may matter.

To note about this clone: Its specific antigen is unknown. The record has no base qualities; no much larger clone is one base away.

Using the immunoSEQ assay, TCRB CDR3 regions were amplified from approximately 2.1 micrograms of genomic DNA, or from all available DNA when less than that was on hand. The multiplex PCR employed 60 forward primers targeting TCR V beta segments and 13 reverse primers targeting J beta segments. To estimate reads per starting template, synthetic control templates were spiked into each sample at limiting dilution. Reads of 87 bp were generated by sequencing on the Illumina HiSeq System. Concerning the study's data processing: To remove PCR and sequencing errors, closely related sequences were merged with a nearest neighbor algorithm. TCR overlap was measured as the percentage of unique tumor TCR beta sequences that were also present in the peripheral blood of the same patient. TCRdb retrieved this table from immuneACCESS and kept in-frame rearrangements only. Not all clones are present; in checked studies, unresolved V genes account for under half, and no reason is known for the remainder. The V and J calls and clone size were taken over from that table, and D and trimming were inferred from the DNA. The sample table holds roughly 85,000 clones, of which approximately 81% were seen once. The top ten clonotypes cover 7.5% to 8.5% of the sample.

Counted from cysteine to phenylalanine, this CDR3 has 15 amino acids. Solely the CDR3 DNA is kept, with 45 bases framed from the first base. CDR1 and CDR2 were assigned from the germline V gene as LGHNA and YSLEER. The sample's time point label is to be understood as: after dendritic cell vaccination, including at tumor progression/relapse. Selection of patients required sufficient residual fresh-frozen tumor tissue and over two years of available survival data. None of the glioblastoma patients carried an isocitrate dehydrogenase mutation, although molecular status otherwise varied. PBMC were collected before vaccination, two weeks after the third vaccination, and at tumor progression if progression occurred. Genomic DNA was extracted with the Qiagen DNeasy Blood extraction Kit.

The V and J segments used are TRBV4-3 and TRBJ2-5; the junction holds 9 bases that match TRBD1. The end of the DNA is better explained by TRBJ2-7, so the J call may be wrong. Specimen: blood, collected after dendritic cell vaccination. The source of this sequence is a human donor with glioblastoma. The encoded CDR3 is CASSLDSTGGYEQYF. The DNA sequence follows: TGCGCCAGCAGCCTTGACTCGACAGGGGGCTACGAGCAGTACTTC.